The present T cell receptor (beta chain) was sequenced within a study of post-analysis software for immune sequencing data. Findings and limits, study-wide: A significant reduction in normalized Chao1 diversity was observed in multiple sclerosis patients versus controls. With TRBV5-6, TRBV5-1 and TRBV20-1 included, several TRBV segments were more frequent in patients than in controls. Same-batch preparations were strongly co-clustered by F measure.

Incorporated into the TCR beta cDNA libraries were unique molecular identifiers, which served to reduce PCR and sequencing biases. Each batch of about 0.95 to 10 million T cells produced around 460,000 cDNA molecules. TCRdb reanalysed the PCR reads using MiXCR and keeps one entry per CDR3 protein. The sample has some 260,000 distinct CDR3 sequences, just over 35% seen once; the top ten hold around 4.8%. This clonotype was seen repeatedly, ten times or more. Its specificity is unknown. The CDR3 is 16 residues long. Germline CDR1 SGHVS, CDR2 FQNEAQ. J gave up 1 base and V 2 bases, and 3 bases lay outside the gene matches.

Sequenced input: blood. The chain joins TRBV7-8 to TRBJ2-1; TRBD2 matches 9 bases. The source is a girl under 18 with multiple sclerosis. The DNA of the CDR3 is TGTGCCAGCAGCTTACTAGCGGGAATTTCCTACAATGAGCAGTTCTTC. Its protein product is CASSLLAGISYNEQFF.